This T cell receptor (beta chain) is drawn from a study of T cells in women clearing cervical HPV infection. Across the study: Cases: HPV16-related CIN3 or worse on histology, a couple of invasive cancers. Case blood was drawn when the lesion was first found; control blood after infection became undetectable. Study-level results: Associations may precede or follow infection; HPV-specific or memory T cells were not isolated. CIN3+ cases had significantly higher TCR richness than controls; evenness did not differ.

CDR1 is GTSNPN and CDR2 is SVGIG in the germline V gene (reference sequence). Trimming cost V 1 base and J 5 bases, with 5 bases left between them. The CDR3 has 11 amino acids. Clones were read by immunoSEQ multiplex PCR, and TCRdb kept only the in-frame ones, dropping some. The sample includes around 33,000 clones. Concerning this clone itself: Its target is unknown. Sequencing ends 3 residues short of the CDR3 end; the germline J gene provides the rest.

The sequenced material came from blood buffy coat. The rearrangement joins TRBV30 to TRBJ2-5; D uncertain. This receptor was identified in a woman between 18 and 70 years old with a cervical HPV16 infection that either progressed to CIN3+ or cleared (not recorded which). The CDR3 reads CAWSGPETQYF. Partial CDR3 DNA: TGTGCCTGGAGTGGGCCGGAGACC. Full variable domain (rest looked up from reference TRBV30 and TRBJ2-5): SQTIHQWPATLVQPVGSPLSLECTVEGTSNPNLYWYRQAAGRGLQLLFYSVGIGQISSEVPQNLSASRPQDRQFILSSKKLLLSDSGFYLCAWSGPETQYFGPGTRLLVL.